This T cell receptor (beta chain) comes out of a study of OX40 agonist ivuxolimab in advanced cancers. On the study more broadly: Having had anti-PD-1, anti-PD-L1 or anti-CTLA-4 therapy before was allowed, and about 40% had some. Notes on the study in general: Average numbers of expanded clones were greater in CD8+ T cells than in CD4+.

Notes on this clone: Its antigen is undetermined.

Looked up from germline, CDR1 is SGHTA and CDR2 is FQGNSA. CDR3 length: 15 residues. V was clipped by 5 bases and J by 1 base; unmatched bases: 7. Profiling relied on immunoSEQ multiplex PCR, and the TCRdb table lists in-frame clones only, not all of them. The sample has over 55,000 clones, around 90% seen once. This rearrangement joins TRBV7-2 to TRBJ2-7; 8 bases are shared with TRBD2. The sequence derives from an adult with an advanced solid tumor such as melanoma, head and neck, liver or kidney cancer. Sequencing was performed on CD4+ or CD8+ T cells sorted from blood, taken in a trial of the OX40 agonist ivuxolimab. The CDR3 sequence is CASSPGSSGSYEQYF. CDR3 in DNA: TGTGCCAGCAGCCCCGGTTCTAGCGGGTCCTACGAGCAGTACTTC.